Listed below are T cell receptor beta chains from one sample, sequenced in a study of shared clonotypes between healthy human individuals. Some clones are missing from TCRdb's copy, which holds only in-frame ones; the method was immunoSEQ multiplex PCR. The data show 600,000 to 750,000 clones, around 70% seen once. Sequencing was performed on memory CD4+ T cells sorted from blood. The receptors shown here come from a woman aged 25 to 39 in good health. Each CDR3 is given without its conserved first and last residue.

V gene	J gene	CDR3 protein
TRBV5-1	TRBJ2-2	ASSSGRESTGELF
TRBV11-3	TRBJ2-6	ASSLGQGRDSGANVLT
TRBV28	TRBJ1-4	ASSLAGQLNNEKLF
TRBV7-6	TRBJ2-1	ASSLAGTTYNEQF
TRBV19	TRBJ2-3	ATGSGAAADTQY
TRBV14	TRBJ2-1	ASSQLPGAGGFINEQF
TRBV7-2	TRBJ2-3	ASSQGTSRDTQY
TRBV27	TRBJ2-3	ASSFGWGGNTQY
TRBV6-6	TRBJ1-1	ASSGQGNTEAF
TRBV5-1	TRBJ2-7	ASSLGTGAVYEQY
TRBV5-1	TRBJ2-1	ASSGASGGYNEQF
TRBV20-1	TRBJ2-7	SAIQANEQY
TRBV6-4	TRBJ2-7	ASYLLGTGNLSSYEQY
TRBV30	TRBJ1-5	AWGNSNQPQH
TRBV5-1	TRBJ2-5	ASSIRTSGGYQETQY
TRBV6-1	TRBJ2-2	ASRLQVGELF
TRBV29-1	TRBJ2-3	SVEGGTSN
TRBV6-1	TRBJ1-2	ASSETGEGYGYT
TRBV4-1	TRBJ2-5	ASSQGPPPGTQY